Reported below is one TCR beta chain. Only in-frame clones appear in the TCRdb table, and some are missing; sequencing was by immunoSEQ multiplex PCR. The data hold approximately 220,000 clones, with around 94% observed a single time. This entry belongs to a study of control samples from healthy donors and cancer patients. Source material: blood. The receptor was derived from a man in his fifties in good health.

CDR3 region: CASSENQQGTGLNTGELFF. The CDR3 DNA sequence: TGTGCCAGCTCAGAGAATCAACAGGGGACAGGGTTGAACACCGGGGAGCTGTTTTTT. V gene TRBV18 combines with J gene TRBJ2-2; 9 bases are shared with TRBD1. The CDR3 sequence is 19 residues long. J gave up 1 base and V 5 bases, and 14 bases lay outside the gene matches. CDR1 and CDR2 (germline): KGHSH, LQKENI. The whole variable domain, remainder taken from reference TRBV18 and TRBJ2-2, is NAGVMQNPRHLVRRRGQEARLRCSPMKGHSHVYWYRQLPEEGLKFMVYLQKENIIDESGMPKERFSAEFPKEGPSILRIQQVVRGDSAAYFCASSENQQGTGLNTGELFFGEGSRLTVL.